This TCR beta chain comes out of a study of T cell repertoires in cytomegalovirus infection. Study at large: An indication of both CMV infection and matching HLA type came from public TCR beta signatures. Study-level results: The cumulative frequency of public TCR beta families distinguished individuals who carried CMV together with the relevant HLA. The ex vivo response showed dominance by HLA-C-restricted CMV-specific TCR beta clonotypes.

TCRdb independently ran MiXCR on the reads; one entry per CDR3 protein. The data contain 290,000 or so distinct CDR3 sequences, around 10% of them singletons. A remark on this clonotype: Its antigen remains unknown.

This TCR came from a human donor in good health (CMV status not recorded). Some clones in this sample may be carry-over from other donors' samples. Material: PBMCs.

In DNA form, the CDR3 reads TGTGCCAGCAGTGACTCGAATGGGGTGGACGGGTACACCTTC. Translated: CASSDSNGVDGYTF. The chain combines TRBV6-4 with TRBJ1-2; D remains unclear. V was trimmed by 0 bases and J by 11 bases, leaving 16 bases between them. This CDR3 region has 14 residues. Looked up from germline, CDR1 is MRHNA and CDR2 is SNTAGT.